This TCR beta chain was documented in a study of cytomegalovirus exposure and HLA in healthy donors. On this clone itself: Antigen unknown.

CDR1 and CDR2 (germline): SGHTA, FQGNSA. The CDR3 contains 15 residues. Trimming pared 0 bases from V and 6 bases from J, leaving 12 bases between. This table comes from immunoSEQ multiplex PCR, and its TCRdb copy is limited to in-frame clones, with some not included. The data contain 110,000 or so clones, roughly 86% of them seen just once; the ten biggest clones take up roughly 5.3%. Study observations and caveats: A later analysis found first-cohort TCR clusters tended to co-occur in the 120 validation repertoires. Reported results showed that the classifier diagnosed cytomegalovirus status with high specificity and sensitivity.

Source material: PBMCs. The chain carries TRBV7-2 and TRBJ2-1; D may be TRBD2 (5 bases). The receptor comes from a man aged 18 to 35 in good health and CMV-seronegative. CDR3 sequence: CASSLAPGLTNEQFF. The CDR3 nucleotides are TGTGCCAGCAGCTTAGCGCCAGGACTTACCAATGAGCAGTTCTTC.